Listed here are 26 T cell receptor beta chains from one sample, sequenced in a study of glioma-infiltrating T cells after dendritic cell vaccination. Time point described: after dendritic cell vaccination, including at tumor progression/relapse. This table comes from immunoSEQ multiplex PCR, and its TCRdb copy is limited to in-frame clones, with some not included. The sample has 65,000 or so clones; around 86% are singletons. The specimen was blood, collected after dendritic cell vaccination. The source is a human donor with glioblastoma.

J is TRBJ2-5 and V is TRBV5-4; 7 nucleotides line up with TRBD2. The J segment lost 5 bases and the V segment lost 0 bases, leaving 7 bases of the junction unmatched. CDR3 length: 15 amino acids. Germline assignment: CDR1 SGHNT and CDR2 YYREEE (reference sequence). The CDR3 loop is CASSLAGGDLETQYF. The CDR3 bases are TGTGCCAGCAGCTTGGCTGGGGGGGACCTGGAGACCCAGTACTTC.

This clone appeared a single time. The V and J genes are TRBV5-5 and TRBJ2-2; 9 bases map to TRBD2. The CDR3 is made up of 17 amino acids. J was trimmed by 2 bases and V by 0 bases; bases with no gene match: 5. From germline, CDR1 is SGHKS and CDR2 YYEKEE (reference sequence). The CDR3 reads CASSLEASGDNTGELFF. CDR3 bases: TGTGCCAGCAGCTTGGAGGCTAGCGGGGATAACACCGGGGAGCTGTTTTTT.

CDR3 amino acids: CSVGGTGVNEQFF. The CDR3 nucleotides are TGCAGCGTTGGGGGGACAGGGGTCAATGAGCAGTTCTTC. V gene TRBV29-1 combines with J gene TRBJ2-1; TRBD1 aligns across 10 bases. Germline trimming cut 4 bases from V and 6 bases from J; bases unmatched to any gene: 3. CDR3 length equals 13 residues. CDR1 is SQVTM and CDR2 is ANQGSEA in the germline V gene.

J is TRBJ1-5 and V is TRBV19; D might be TRBD1 (5 bases). The V gene lost 1 base and the J gene lost 7 bases, with 14 bases spanning the gap. The CDR3 runs 15 residues. Germline CDR1 is LNHDA and CDR2 is SQIVND (reference sequence). CDR3 nucleotide sequence: TGTGCCAGTAGTATAGCCCTACAGGCAGGACAGCCCCAGCATTTT. It is translated as CASSIALQAGQPQHF. The whole variable domain, filled in from reference TRBV19 and TRBJ1-5, reads DGGITQSPKYLFRKEGQNVTLSCEQNLNHDAMYWYRQDPGQGLRLIYYSQIVNDFQKGDIAEGYSVSREKKESFPLTVTSAQKNPTAFYLCASSIALQAGQPQHFGDGTRLSIL.

The V gene is TRBV5-5, the J gene TRBJ2-7; 7 nucleotides line up with TRBD1. Germline loops: CDR1 SGHKS, CDR2 YYEKEE (reference sequence). The CDR3 is made up of 13 amino acids. V dropped 1 base and J dropped 5; count of bases not matched to a gene: 3. This CDR3 reads CASSLYTGDEQYF. The DNA of the CDR3 is TGTGCCAGCAGCTTGTATACAGGGGACGAGCAGTACTTC.

The chain carries TRBV7-2 and TRBJ2-3; 8 nucleotides agree with TRBD1. Germline values: CDR1 SGHTA, CDR2 FQGNSA. The CDR3 sequence is 15 residues long. V shed 6 bases and J 0 bases; nucleotides not matched to a gene: 5. CDR3 region: CASSQGATSTDTQYF. Here the CDR3 DNA reads TGTGCCAGCAGTCAGGGGGCAACTAGCACAGATACGCAGTATTTT.

The V and J genes are TRBV7-2 and TRBJ2-7, with D perhaps matching TRBD2 (6 bases). The V end lost 5 bases, the J end lost 4 bases, and 18 bases lay between the germline ends. Germline-derived CDR1 and CDR2 are SGHTA and FQGNSA. The CDR3 is 15 amino acids. This chain's CDR3 is CASSRSGGSGYEQYF. CDR3 DNA sequence: TGTGCCAGCAGCCGGTCCGGGGGATCCGGGTACGAGCAGTACTTC.

The rearrangement uses TRBV25-1 and TRBJ2-2; TRBD2 agrees at 9 bases. The length of the CDR3 is 14 residues. After removal of 8 bases from V and 1 base from J, the junction contained 2 bases not matched to a gene. CDR1 and CDR2 (germline): MGHDK, SYGVNS. CDR3 coding DNA: TGTGCCAGCCTTAGCGGGAGGAACACCGGGGAGCTGTTTTTT. It translates to CASLSGRNTGELFF. Looking up the rest from reference TRBV25-1 and TRBJ2-2 gives the full variable domain: EADIYQTPRYLVIGTGKKITLECSQTMGHDKMYWYQQDPGMELHLIHYSYGVNSTEKGDLSSESTVSRIRTEHFPLTLESARPSHTSQYLCASLSGRNTGELFFGEGSRLTVL.

V usage is TRBV7-8 and J usage is TRBJ2-5; 11 bases are a match to TRBD2. Trimming cost V 5 bases and J 1 base; bases outside gene matches: 9. CDR3 length equals 17 residues. Per the germline V gene, CDR1 is SGHVS and CDR2 is FQNEAQ. CDR3 DNA: TGTGCCAGCAGCCCCGGCTGGACTAGCGGGCTCCAAGAGACCCAGTACTTC. This codes for CASSPGWTSGLQETQYF.

The chain couples TRBV5-5 to TRBJ1-2, with D perhaps TRBD1 (5 bases). The V end was cut by 1 base, the J end by 6 bases, with 16 bases between. This CDR3 is 15 amino acids long. Germline V gives CDR1 SGHKS, CDR2 YYEKEE (reference sequence). In nucleotides, the CDR3 is TGTGCCAGCAGCTTGTATATGGAAGGGGTTGATGGCTACACCTTC. This gives the protein CASSLYMEGVDGYTF.

V is TRBV13 and J is TRBJ2-7; possible D gene TRBD2, 6 bases. Germline V gene lookup returns CDR1 PRHDT and CDR2 FYEKMQ (reference sequence). The germline V and J ends were trimmed by 3 bases and 0 bases, with 6 bases remaining between them. The CDR3 totals 13 residues. The CDR3 DNA is TGTGCCAGCAGCTTCGGGGGCTCCTACGAGCAGTACTTC. Protein sequence: CASSFGGSYEQYF.

The chain uses TRBV5-1 and TRBJ1-2, with 8 bases identical to TRBD1. CDR1 is SGHRS, CDR2 YFSETQ, per germline. The CDR3 has 15 amino acids. J was trimmed by 8 bases and V by 0 bases; bases with no gene match: 9. CDR3 loop: CASSLEGQGSGGYTF. In DNA form, the CDR3 reads TGCGCCAGCAGCTTGGAAGGACAGGGAAGTGGCGGCTACACCTTC.

This clone was found once. V and J are TRBV5-4 and TRBJ1-2; D unclear. Trimming cost V 3 bases and J 11 bases, with 20 bases left between them. The CDR3 is 14 amino acids. The germline gives CDR1 SGHNT, CDR2 YYREEE (reference sequence). CDR3 in amino acids: CASSSPGNLMRYTF. CDR3 DNA: TGTGCCAGCAGCTCACCCGGGAATTTAATGCGGTACACCTTC.

The chain joins TRBV4-3 to TRBJ1-6, with a possible D match to TRBD1 (5 bases). Trimming stripped 0 bases from V and 0 bases from J, with 18 bases between. Germline CDR1 is LGHNA and CDR2 is YSLEER. The CDR3 is 20 residues long. DNA of the CDR3: TGCGCCAGCAGCCAAGACGCGAGCTCGACAGCCAGCTCCTATAATTCACCCCTCCACTTT. Amino acids: CASSQDASSTASSYNSPLHF.

The rearrangement joins TRBV30 to TRBJ2-7; TRBD1 matches 9 bases. The CDR3 has 15 residues. Per germline, CDR1 GTSNPN and CDR2 SVGIG (reference sequence). V dropped 2 bases and J dropped 3; count of bases not matched to a gene: 8. Here the CDR3 DNA reads TGTGCCTGGAGTCCCCGGGACAGGGTTGTCTACGAGCAGTACTTC. This sequence encodes CAWSPRDRVVYEQYF.

This clone has only a few counts. The CDR3 sequence is CASSRQGRWGDTQYF. The CDR3 bases are TGTGCCAGTAGTAGACAGGGGCGGTGGGGGGATACGCAGTATTTT. The chain uses TRBV19 and TRBJ2-3; TRBD1 agrees at 8 bases. The CDR3 loop spans 15 amino acids. J gave up 6 bases and V 4 bases, and 9 bases lay outside the gene matches. The V gene's germline CDR1 is LNHDA and CDR2 SQIVND (reference sequence).

The chain joins TRBV5-1 to TRBJ2-7; 8 bases line up with TRBD1. The CDR3 is 15 residues long. Germline loops: CDR1 SGHRS, CDR2 YFSETQ. J was trimmed by 2 bases and V by 2 bases; bases with no gene match: 6. The CDR3 reads CASSFGRDRTYEQYF. The CDR3 DNA reads as TGCGCCAGCAGCTTTGGCCGGGACAGGACCTACGAGCAGTACTTC.

The chain joins TRBV13 to TRBJ2-3; the match to TRBD1 covers 9 bases. The CDR3 is 14 amino acids. The trim removed 4 bases at V and 5 bases at J, leaving 4 bases unmatched. Germline CDR1 and CDR2: PRHDT and FYEKMQ (reference sequence). The CDR3 nucleotides read TGTGCCAGCAGCTCGGACAGGGGCAGAGATACGCAGTATTTT. Its protein is CASSSDRGRDTQYF.

The rearrangement joins TRBV5-1 to TRBJ2-3, with 7 bases lining up with TRBD2. Looked up from germline, CDR1 is SGHRS and CDR2 is YFSETQ. V trimming: 4 bases; J trimming: 1 base; junction bases outside the gene matches: 6. CDR3 length: 15 amino acids. The CDR3 protein is CASSRWAGGTDTQYF. In DNA form, the CDR3 reads TGCGCCAGCAGCCGCTGGGCGGGGGGCACAGATACGCAGTATTTT.

This chain joins TRBV10-3 and TRBJ2-1, with a possible D match to TRBD1 (5 bases). This CDR3 comprises 11 residues. V lost 10 bases and J 10 bases, leaving 14 bases between the germline ends. Germline V gene lookup returns CDR1 ENHRY and CDR2 SYGVKD. CDR3 in DNA: TGTGCCACGCGGCAGGGATGGGAGCAGTTCTTC. It is translated as CATRQGWEQFF.

This chain uses TRBV20-1 with TRBJ1-5, with D perhaps matching TRBD1 (5 bases). The germline gives CDR1 DFQATT, CDR2 SNEGSKA (reference sequence). Trimming cost V 7 bases and J 4 bases, with 8 bases left between them. This CDR3 is 11 amino acids long. The CDR3 spells CSEDTNQPQHF. CDR3 coding DNA: TGCAGTGAGGACACGAATCAGCCCCAGCATTTT.

The chain has TRBV9 and TRBJ2-3; 7 bases match TRBD2. The length of the CDR3 is 15 residues. V was clipped by 4 bases and J by 2 bases; unmatched bases: 7. Germline lookup yields CDR1 SGDLS and CDR2 YYNGEE. The CDR3 coding sequence is TGTGCCAGCAGCACCGCTAGCGGCCTCACAGATACGCAGTATTTT. Amino acid sequence: CASSTASGLTDTQYF.

The genes are TRBV6-6 and TRBJ1-2; TRBD1 might be the D (6 bases). Trimming left V 7 bases short and J 0 bases short, with 9 bases between. Per germline, CDR1 MNHNY and CDR2 SVGAGI (reference sequence). The CDR3 totals 13 residues. The CDR3, as DNA: TGTGCCAGCATGGGGGGGCCTAACTATGGCTACACCTTC. This codes for CASMGGPNYGYTF.

J is TRBJ1-2 and V is TRBV9; 10 positions match TRBD1. CDR3 length equals 16 residues. V shed 0 bases, J shed 3 bases, and the junction held 5 bases outside the gene matches. Germline V gene lookup returns CDR1 SGDLS and CDR2 YYNGEE. The CDR3 bases are TGTGCCAGCAGCGTAGCTAGGACAGGGGGGGACTATGGCTACACCTTC. Protein: CASSVARTGGDYGYTF.

The chain carries TRBV15 and TRBJ2-7; D not resolved. The germline V gene has CDR1 LNHNV and CDR2 YYDKDF (reference sequence). This CDR3 contains 14 residues. Trimming took off 1 base at V and 1 base at J, with 8 bases between the two ends. The CDR3 DNA follows: TGTGCCACCAGCAGAGTTCCGGGTTCCTACGAGCAGTACTTC. Protein product: CATSRVPGSYEQYF.

The chain uses TRBV7-2 and TRBJ2-7; tentatively, D is TRBD1 (8 bases). The length of the CDR3 is 15 residues. The V gene lost 5 bases and the J gene lost 5 bases, with 19 bases spanning the gap. Per the germline V gene, CDR1 is SGHTA and CDR2 is FQGNSA. CDR3 in amino acids: CASSGRTGRGNEQYF. The CDR3 DNA reads TGTGCCAGCAGCGGACGGACAGGGCGGGGGAACGAGCAGTACTTC.